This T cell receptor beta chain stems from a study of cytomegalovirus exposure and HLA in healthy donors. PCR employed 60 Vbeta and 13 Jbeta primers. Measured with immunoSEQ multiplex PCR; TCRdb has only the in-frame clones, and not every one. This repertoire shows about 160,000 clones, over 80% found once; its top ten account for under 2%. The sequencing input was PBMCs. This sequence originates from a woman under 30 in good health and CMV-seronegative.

The CDR3 sequence: CASSISGGANYGYTF. The CDR3 region has the DNA TGTGCCAGCAGTATTTCAGGGGGAGCTAACTATGGCTACACCTTC. The rearrangement joins TRBV6-1 to TRBJ1-2; 7 positions agree with TRBD1. J gave up 0 bases and V 5 bases, and 6 bases lay outside the gene matches. This CDR3 comprises 15 residues. Per the germline V gene, CDR1 is MNHNS and CDR2 is SASEGT.